A selection of T cell receptor beta chains follows, all from one sample in a study of T-cell memory formation after mild COVID-19. MiXCR, applied by TCRdb to the 5' RACE reads, yields one record per CDR3 protein. Of roughly 610,000 distinct CDR3 sequences listed, roughly a sixth were seen once; the top ten hold roughly 7.8%. The sample was PBMCs or a T cell subset sorted from them (not recorded which). These receptors were obtained from an adult woman who had mild COVID-19 (a few samples of this study predate the infection). Cell type and time point are not known. The CDR3 runs from the conserved cysteine through the conserved F or W.

J gene: TRBJ2-3
V gene: TRBV20-1
CDR3 protein: CSARDILAGVDTQYF

J gene: TRBJ2-6
V gene: TRBV5-1
CDR3 protein: CASSAMGSGANVLTF

J gene: TRBJ2-7
V gene: TRBV7-9
CDR3 protein: CASSFLTSLYEQYF

J gene: TRBJ2-4
V gene: TRBV27
CDR3 protein: CASRSLRDRGPLGKNIQYF

J gene: TRBJ2-1
V gene: TRBV24-1
CDR3 protein: CATSDGRVSSYNEQFF

J gene: TRBJ1-1
V gene: TRBV27
CDR3 protein: CASSHGSADRHTEAFF

J gene: TRBJ2-6
V gene: TRBV6-6
CDR3 protein: CASSYPWGASGANVLTF

J gene: TRBJ1-1
V gene: TRBV2
CDR3 protein: CASSERRYTEAFF

J gene: TRBJ2-7
V gene: TRBV5-1
CDR3 protein: CASSMLAGGLYEQYF

J gene: TRBJ2-1
V gene: TRBV12-5
CDR3 protein: CASGSAIVHNEQFF

J gene: TRBJ1-1
V gene: TRBV2
CDR3 protein: CASISMTGRDTEAFF

J gene: TRBJ2-2
V gene: TRBV20-1
CDR3 protein: CGAPSAPRLGGFKNTGELFF

J gene: TRBJ2-1
V gene: TRBV19
CDR3 protein: CASSLRLGNEQFF

J gene: TRBJ2-7
V gene: TRBV18
CDR3 protein: CASSPARGRPGGGNEQYF

J gene: TRBJ2-5
V gene: TRBV21-1
CDR3 protein: CASSKVEGTAGTQYF

J gene: TRBJ2-1
V gene: TRBV7-2
CDR3 protein: CASSSGGTAYNEQFF

J gene: TRBJ1-2
V gene: TRBV12-3/TRBV12-4
CDR3 protein: CASSFLQGAVYGYTF

J gene: TRBJ2-7
V gene: TRBV19
CDR3 protein: CASSVTGEDNYEQYF

J gene: TRBJ2-5
V gene: TRBV3-1
CDR3 protein: CASARTAGGETQYF

J gene: TRBJ2-1
V gene: TRBV9
CDR3 protein: CASSVAASGGHEQFF

J gene: TRBJ1-1
V gene: TRBV5-1
CDR3 protein: CASSSRTADTEAFF

J gene: TRBJ2-7
V gene: TRBV4-1
CDR3 protein: CASSLGQSKVYEQYF

J gene: TRBJ2-7
V gene: TRBV4-2
CDR3 protein: CASSQEARGVEQYF

J gene: TRBJ1-1
V gene: TRBV27
CDR3 protein: CASWGPGGTEAFF

J gene: TRBJ2-5
V gene: TRBV7-2
CDR3 protein: CASSLVDRQETQYF

J gene: TRBJ2-5
V gene: TRBV27
CDR3 protein: CASSQDRGLFETQYF

J gene: TRBJ2-5
V gene: TRBV4-2
CDR3 protein: CASSADKASDQETQYF

J gene: TRBJ2-1
V gene: TRBV5-1
CDR3 protein: CASSLGGLYNEQFF

J gene: TRBJ1-4
V gene: TRBV21-1
CDR3 protein: CASSKFIEKLFF

J gene: TRBJ1-3
V gene: TRBV4-2
CDR3 protein: CASSQIKSSGNTIYF

J gene: TRBJ2-7
V gene: TRBV27
CDR3 protein: CASSLKQGYEQYF

J gene: TRBJ1-2
V gene: TRBV4-2
CDR3 protein: CASSRDTGQGFHGYTF

J gene: TRBJ2-4
V gene: TRBV2
CDR3 protein: CASRDRGDIQYF

J gene: TRBJ2-1
V gene: TRBV19
CDR3 protein: CASSIRGGRASEQFF

J gene: TRBJ2-5
V gene: TRBV29-1
CDR3 protein: CSVPFLGTQYF

J gene: TRBJ2-2
V gene: TRBV12-3/TRBV12-4
CDR3 protein: CASSVGGAGELFF

J gene: TRBJ1-4
V gene: TRBV5-5
CDR3 protein: CASSLRTTNEKLFF

J gene: TRBJ1-2
V gene: TRBV6-5
CDR3 protein: CASSYEGTRYGYTF

J gene: TRBJ2-1
V gene: TRBV4-2
CDR3 protein: CASSQPNRGGDNEQFF

J gene: TRBJ2-7
V gene: TRBV29-1
CDR3 protein: CSVYTPQGSYEQYF

J gene: TRBJ2-2
V gene: TRBV28
CDR3 protein: CASSTPLNVANTGELFF

J gene: TRBJ1-2
V gene: TRBV30
CDR3 protein: CALRISNYGYTF

J gene: TRBJ2-2
V gene: TRBV5-6
CDR3 protein: CASSLGGVVTGELFF

J gene: TRBJ1-2
V gene: TRBV29-1
CDR3 protein: CSSGDPGDYGYTF

J gene: TRBJ2-3
V gene: TRBV12-3/TRBV12-4
CDR3 protein: CASSLNWDGGQADTQYF

J gene: TRBJ2-5
V gene: TRBV5-1
CDR3 protein: CASSPWGGETQYF

J gene: TRBJ1-2
V gene: TRBV3-1
CDR3 protein: CASSQSGYLVYGYTF

J gene: TRBJ1-5
V gene: TRBV27
CDR3 protein: CASSLFAGDSNQPQHF

J gene: TRBJ1-3
V gene: TRBV20-1
CDR3 protein: CSARDGRISGNTIYF

J gene: TRBJ1-1
V gene: TRBV5-1
CDR3 protein: CASSLVGGKEAFF

J gene: TRBJ1-5
V gene: TRBV5-5
CDR3 protein: CASSFRSNQPQHF

J gene: TRBJ1-1
V gene: TRBV3-1
CDR3 protein: CASSLGTGSTEAFF

J gene: TRBJ1-1
V gene: TRBV10-3
CDR3 protein: CAISEPERGEEAFF